The 22 T cell receptor beta chains in this list originate from one sample, sequenced in a study of blood T cell repertoires in COVID-19. Generated by immunoSEQ multiplex PCR, the TCRdb table keeps only in-frame clones and is missing some. Of around 200,000 clones in the sample, approximately 80% were seen once. Specimen: peripheral blood. The receptors shown here come from a woman aged 40-49 years with COVID-19, enrolled during active disease.

The chain employs TRBV10-2 and TRBJ1-1; D remains unclear. V was clipped by 3 bases and J by 4 bases, with 9 bases between them. The CDR3 length is 13 residues. Germline CDR1 is WSHSY and CDR2 is SAAADI. Here the CDR3 DNA reads TGCGCCAGCAGTGAAACGAGGGTCACTGAAGCTTTCTTT. It specifies CASSETRVTEAFF.

V usage is TRBV7-6 and J usage is TRBJ1-5; maybe TRBD1 (5 bases). This CDR3 comprises 18 residues. Germline V CDR1 and CDR2: SGHVS, FNYEAQ. V dropped 3 bases and J dropped 2 bases, with 20 bases sitting between them. CDR3 bases: TGTGCCAGCAGCTTGACTACGGGGGGAGCGGGGCGCAATCAGCCCCAGCATTTT. It encodes CASSLTTGGAGRNQPQHF.

This clone was seen a few times. The chain has TRBV12-3 or TRBV12-4 and TRBJ1-3; D unresolved. The CDR3 loop spans 12 amino acids. The germline V and J ends were trimmed by 7 bases and 0 bases, with 4 bases remaining between them. The DNA for the CDR3 is TGTGCCAGCACCTACTCTGGAAACACCATATATTTT. Translating gives CASTYSGNTIYF.

J is TRBJ2-2 and V is TRBV11-2; TRBD2 aligns across 8 bases. Trimming took 3 bases from V and 5 from J; bases not matched to a gene: 5. The CDR3 runs 15 residues. Per the germline V gene, CDR1 is SGHAT and CDR2 is FQNNGV. CDR3 coding DNA: TGTGCCAGCAGCTTGAGGACTAGCCTGACCGGGGAGCTGTTTTTT. As protein: CASSLRTSLTGELFF.

V and J are TRBV4-1 and TRBJ1-1; no clear D. CDR1 MGHRA and CDR2 YSYEKL come from the germline V gene. Trimming removed 3 bases from V and 5 bases from J, with 7 bases in between. CDR3 length: 12 amino acids. The CDR3 protein is CASSQGVTEAFF. The CDR3 DNA is TGCGCCAGCAGCCAGGGAGTGACTGAAGCTTTCTTT.

This chain joins TRBV12-3 or TRBV12-4 and TRBJ2-3; maybe TRBD2 (5 bases). V lost 7 bases to trimming and J lost 4 bases, with 9 bases between them. The CDR3 is 12 residues long. CDR3 amino acids: CASILVADTQYF. DNA of the CDR3: TGTGCCAGCATACTAGTCGCAGATACGCAGTATTTT.

The chain combines TRBV24-1 with TRBJ2-3, with 8 positions matching TRBD1. The germline CDR1 and CDR2 sequences are KGHDR and SFDVKD. The J segment lost 2 bases and the V segment lost 6 bases, leaving 6 bases of the junction unmatched. The CDR3 is 15 amino acids. The CDR3 is CATSPTGAVTDTQYF. CDR3 DNA sequence: TGTGCCACCAGTCCGACAGGGGCCGTCACAGATACGCAGTATTTT.

About this clone itself: This same CDR3 is encoded by further DNA sequences in the sample. The chain joins TRBV27 to TRBJ2-2; unclear D gene. The V and J ends lost 3 bases and 1 base respectively, with 3 bases between them. The CDR3 has 13 residues. CDR1 is MNHEY, CDR2 SMNVEV, per germline (reference sequence). CDR3 amino acids: CASSFLNTGELFF. As DNA, the CDR3 is TGTGCCAGCAGTTTCTTGAACACCGGGGAGCTGTTTTTT.

This chain joins TRBV19 and TRBJ1-1; D ambiguous. The CDR3 length is 17 residues. Trimming removed 0 bases from V and 3 bases from J, with 17 bases in between. CDR1 is LNHDA, CDR2 SQIVND, per germline (reference sequence). CDR3 nucleotides: TGTGCCAGTAGTATAGATAGGAATCGAGGGCTAGACACTGAAGCTTTCTTT. This codes for CASSIDRNRGLDTEAFF.

The rearrangement joins TRBV6-5 to TRBJ1-5; 9 bases are a match to TRBD1. The CDR3 is made up of 15 amino acids. Looked up from germline, CDR1 is MNHEY and CDR2 is SVGAGI. Losses at the gene ends were 4 bases for V and 4 bases for J; bases not matched to a gene: 5. The CDR3 sequence: CASSSPGQGNQPQHF. CDR3 DNA: TGTGCCAGCAGTTCCCCGGGACAGGGAAATCAGCCCCAGCATTTT.

The chain recombines TRBV10-2 with TRBJ1-6; no clear D gene. CDR3 size: 12 residues. Germline CDR1 WSHSY, CDR2 SAAADI. V was shortened by 3 bases and J by 10 bases, with 7 bases between the two germline ends. CDR3 sequence (DNA): TGCGCCAGCAGTGAACTCCTCTCACCCCTCCACTTT. As protein: CASSELLSPLHF.

The chain has TRBV5-1 and TRBJ1-2; weak D call: TRBD1 (5 bases). The CDR3 totals 13 residues. The V end was cut by 6 bases, the J end by 8 bases, with 17 bases between. Germline CDR1 is SGHRS and CDR2 is YFSETQ. The CDR3 bases are TGCGCCAGCACCGGGGGGACGGCTTCAGGCTACACCTTC. This translates into CASTGGTASGYTF.

This chain uses TRBV18 with TRBJ1-5; 8 nucleotides match TRBD1. V trimming: 6 bases; J trimming: 0 bases; junction bases outside the gene matches: 4. This CDR3 has 15 amino acids. Germline CDR1 is KGHSH and CDR2 is LQKENI. The CDR3 DNA reads as TGTGCCAGCTCCCTGGACAGGGATAGCAATCAGCCCCAGCATTTT. Translated: CASSLDRDSNQPQHF.

The chain links TRBV4-1 to TRBJ1-1; 7 bases agree with TRBD1. The CDR3 consists of 18 residues. Germline V gives CDR1 MGHRA, CDR2 YSYEKL. The V and J ends lost 1 base and 1 base, in that order; junction bases with no gene match: 12. The CDR3 loop reads CASSQGGTAQKGNTEAFF. CDR3 bases: TGCGCCAGCAGCCAAGGGGGGACAGCTCAAAAAGGGAACACTGAAGCTTTCTTT.

This clone has more than one count but fewer than ten. The chain combines TRBV11-2 with TRBJ1-2; a weak D match, TRBD1 (6 bases). The germline V gene encodes CDR1 SGHAT and CDR2 FQNNGV. The CDR3 contains 12 residues. V gave up 4 bases and J gave up 6 bases, with 9 bases separating them. Here the CDR3 DNA reads TGTGCCAGCAGCTCCACAGGGAATGGCTACACCTTC. Its translation: CASSSTGNGYTF.

The V and J genes are TRBV7-2 and TRBJ2-3; D unclear. V was trimmed by 8 bases and J by 1 base, leaving 19 bases between them. The germline V gene encodes CDR1 SGHTA and CDR2 FQGNSA. The CDR3 spans 16 residues. The CDR3 is CASRLSPIRGTDTQYF. The CDR3 DNA sequence: TGTGCCAGCCGCCTTAGCCCAATCCGGGGCACAGATACGCAGTATTTT.

The sample holds one count of this clone. V usage is TRBV12-3 or TRBV12-4 and J usage is TRBJ1-5, with D unclear. This CDR3 region has 13 residues. Trimming removed 3 bases from V and 9 bases from J, with 12 bases in between. CDR3 sequence reads: CASSLRVGGPQHF. The CDR3 coding sequence is TGTGCCAGCAGTTTGCGGGTGGGCGGGCCCCAGCATTTT.

The chain employs TRBV18 and TRBJ1-2, with TRBD1 identical over 10 bases. The ends lost 3 bases at V and 7 bases at J; junction bases unmatched: 8. The CDR3 is 15 amino acids. The germline V gene has CDR1 KGHSH and CDR2 LQKENI. Here the CDR3 reads CASSPNRQGARGYTF. The CDR3 region has the DNA TGTGCCAGCTCACCCAATCGACAGGGGGCTCGTGGCTACACCTTC.

The chain recombines TRBV13 with TRBJ1-4; 8 positions agree with TRBD1. The CDR3 has 14 residues. Germline loops: CDR1 PRHDT, CDR2 FYEKMQ (reference sequence). The trim removed 3 bases at V and 6 bases at J, leaving 3 bases unmatched. In DNA, the CDR3 is TGTGCCAGCAGCTTGCAGGGGGCATATGAAAAACTGTTTTTT. This codes for CASSLQGAYEKLFF. Using reference TRBV13 and TRBJ1-4 for the parts outside the CDR3, the full variable domain is AAGVIQSPRHLIKEKRETATLKCYPIPRHDTVYWYQQGPGQDPQFLISFYEKMQSDKGSIPDRFSAQQFSDYHSELNMSSLELGDSALYFCASSLQGAYEKLFFGSGTQLSVL.

V gene TRBV28 combines with J gene TRBJ1-1; TRBD1 might be the D (6 bases). The ends were cut back, 7 bases at V and 4 bases at J, with 19 bases in the middle. Germline V CDR1 and CDR2: MDHEN, SYDVKM. The CDR3 has 15 amino acids. Written as DNA, the CDR3 is TGTGCCAGCACCGAAGTCGGGGGGCGGGGCACTGAAGCTTTCTTT. Protein sequence: CASTEVGGRGTEAFF.

J is TRBJ1-3 and V is TRBV4-1, with D perhaps matching TRBD1 (5 bases). Germline-derived CDR1 and CDR2 are MGHRA and YSYEKL. With 0 bases removed from V and 0 bases from J, the gap between germline ends came to 12 bases. The CDR3 consists of 17 residues. Written as DNA, the CDR3 is TGCGCCAGCAGCCAAGAGAGACAGAGAAGCTCTGGAAACACCATATATTTT. Its protein is CASSQERQRSSGNTIYF.

The rearrangement links TRBV5-1 to TRBJ1-2; 7 bases agree with TRBD1. V gave up 9 bases and J gave up 3 bases; unmatched junction bases: 11. The CDR3 totals 14 residues. CDR1 and CDR2 from the germline V gene are SGHRS and YFSETQ. The CDR3 protein is CATRQGPWDYGYTF. The CDR3 DNA reads as TGCGCCACTAGACAGGGCCCGTGGGACTATGGCTACACCTTC. The full variable domain, in which reference TRBV5-1 and TRBJ1-2 provide the parts outside the CDR3, is KAGVTQTPRYLIKTRGQQVTLSCSPISGHRSVSWYQQTPGQGLQFLFEYFSETQRNKGNFPGRFSGRQFSNSRSEMNVSTLELGDSALYLCATRQGPWDYGYTFGSGTRLTVV.